This TCR beta chain was sequenced in a study of cytomegalovirus exposure and HLA in healthy donors. About this clone: Its antigen is still unknown.

Trimming took 5 bases from V and 9 from J, leaving 11 bases between them. This CDR3 spans 11 amino acids. Germline V gene data show CDR1 as SGHVS and CDR2 as FQNEAQ. Notes on the study in general: Cytomegalovirus status was reportedly diagnosed by the classifier with high sensitivity and specificity.

The study ran its PCR with 60 Vbeta and 13 Jbeta primers. Measured with immunoSEQ multiplex PCR; TCRdb has only the in-frame clones, and not every one. This table has roughly 200,000 clones, 60% to 80% appearing once. These donors counted as nominally healthy when sampled, but unrecorded immune exposures were likely. This chain connects TRBV7-8 to TRBJ2-7, with D maybe TRBD1 (5 bases). This sequence originates from a woman in her 30s in good health and CMV-seropositive. Sequenced sample: PBMCs. CDR3 in amino acids: CASSDSSGQYF. The CDR3, as DNA: TGTGCCAGCAGCGACAGCTCCGGGCAGTACTTC.